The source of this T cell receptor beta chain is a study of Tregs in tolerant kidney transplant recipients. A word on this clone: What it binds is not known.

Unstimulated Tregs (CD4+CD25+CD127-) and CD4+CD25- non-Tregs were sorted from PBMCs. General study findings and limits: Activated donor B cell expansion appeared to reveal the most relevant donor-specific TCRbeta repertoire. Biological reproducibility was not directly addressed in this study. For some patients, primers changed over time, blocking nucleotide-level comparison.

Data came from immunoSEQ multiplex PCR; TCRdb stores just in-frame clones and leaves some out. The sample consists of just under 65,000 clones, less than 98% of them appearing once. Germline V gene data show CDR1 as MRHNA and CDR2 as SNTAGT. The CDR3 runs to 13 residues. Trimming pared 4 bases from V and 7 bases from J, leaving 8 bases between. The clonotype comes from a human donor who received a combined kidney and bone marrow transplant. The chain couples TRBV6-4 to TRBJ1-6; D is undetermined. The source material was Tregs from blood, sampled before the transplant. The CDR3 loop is CASSAQRNSPLHF. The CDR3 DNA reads TGTGCCAGCAGTGCACAGAGAAATTCACCCCTCCACTTT.